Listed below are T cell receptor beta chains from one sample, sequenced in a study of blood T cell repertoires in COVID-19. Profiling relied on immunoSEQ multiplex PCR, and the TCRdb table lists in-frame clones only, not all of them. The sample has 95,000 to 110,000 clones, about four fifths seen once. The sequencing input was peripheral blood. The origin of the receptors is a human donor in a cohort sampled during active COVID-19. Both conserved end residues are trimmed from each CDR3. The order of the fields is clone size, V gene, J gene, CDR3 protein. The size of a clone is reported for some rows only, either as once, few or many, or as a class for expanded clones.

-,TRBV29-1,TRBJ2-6,SVGGNSGANVLT
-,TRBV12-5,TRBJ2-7,ASGTGTGGSYEQY
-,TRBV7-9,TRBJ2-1,ASSLGTSGGRDNEQF
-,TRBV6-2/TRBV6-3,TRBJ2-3,ASSYTGLANTQY
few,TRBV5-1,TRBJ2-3,ASSLGTSGGLDTQY
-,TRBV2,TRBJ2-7,ASTPGQAPDKQY
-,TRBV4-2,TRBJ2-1,ASSPGASGDNEQF
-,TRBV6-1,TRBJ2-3,ASREGTARPPDTQY
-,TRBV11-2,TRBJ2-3,ASSRLGGGGDTQY
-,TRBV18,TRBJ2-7,ASSPTQGTEQY
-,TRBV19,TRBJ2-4,ASSIVLWVSGY
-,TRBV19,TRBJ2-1,ASSSGLDNEQF
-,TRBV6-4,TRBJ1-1,ASKGVRTEAF
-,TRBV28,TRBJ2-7,ASSLGSHSYEQY
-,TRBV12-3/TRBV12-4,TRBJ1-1,ASSWGGGTEAF